This T cell receptor beta chain appears in the sequencing data of a study of CD8 T cells in Susac syndrome. The multiple sclerosis control group was made up of treatment-naive patients with stable or active relapsing-remitting disease. The CD8+ and CD4+ T cells were negatively isolated, with the TEMRA cells enriched by FACS. Concerning this clonotype itself: What it binds is not known.

The authors reverse transcribed 0.5 to 1 ug RNA with random hexamers. Amplification of TCR beta CDR3 across 54 Vbeta and 13 Jbeta was performed with immunoSEQ multiplex PCR. TCRdb re-called the immunoSEQ multiplex PCR reads through MiXCR, storing one row per CDR3 protein. The sample yields 140,000 to 150,000 distinct CDR3 sequences, 85% to 95% seen once. V lost 4 bases, J lost 4 bases, and 22 bases lay in between. Looked up from germline, CDR1 is LGHDT and CDR2 is YNNKEL (reference sequence). The CDR3 has 17 amino acids. Whole-study findings and limits: The study's TCR sequencing and HLA analysis covered a relatively small number of individuals, and the study acknowledged this.

The chain uses TRBV3-1 and TRBJ1-1; TRBD1 might be the D (5 bases). The clonotype was recovered from a human donor with multiple sclerosis. The specimen was CD4+ T cells from PBMCs. The CDR3 region has the DNA TGTGCCAGCAGCCCGGTAGGGGCCGGCGGGACGAGCACTGAAGCTTTCTTT. This encodes CASSPVGAGGTSTEAFF.